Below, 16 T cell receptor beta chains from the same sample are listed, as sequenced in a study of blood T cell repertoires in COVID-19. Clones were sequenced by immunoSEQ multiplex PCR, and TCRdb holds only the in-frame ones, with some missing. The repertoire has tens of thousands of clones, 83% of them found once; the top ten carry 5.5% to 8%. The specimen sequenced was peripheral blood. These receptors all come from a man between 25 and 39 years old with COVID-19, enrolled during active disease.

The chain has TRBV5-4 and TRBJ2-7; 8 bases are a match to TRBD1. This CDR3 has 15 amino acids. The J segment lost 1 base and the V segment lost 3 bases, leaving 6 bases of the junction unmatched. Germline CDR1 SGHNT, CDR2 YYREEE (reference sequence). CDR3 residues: CASSSARTGSYEQYF. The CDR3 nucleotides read TGTGCCAGCAGCTCTGCCAGGACAGGGTCCTACGAGCAGTACTTC.

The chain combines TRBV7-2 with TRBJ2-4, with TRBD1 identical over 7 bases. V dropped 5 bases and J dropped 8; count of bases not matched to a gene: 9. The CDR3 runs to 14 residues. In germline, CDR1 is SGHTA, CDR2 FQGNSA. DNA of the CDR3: TGTGCCAGCAGCCTCGGGACAGCTAGGGACATTCAGTACTTC. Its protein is CASSLGTARDIQYF.

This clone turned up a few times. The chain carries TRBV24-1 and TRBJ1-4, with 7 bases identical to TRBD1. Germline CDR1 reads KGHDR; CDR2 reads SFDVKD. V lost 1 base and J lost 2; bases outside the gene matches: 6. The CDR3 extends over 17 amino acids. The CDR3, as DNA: TGTGCCACCAGTGATTTCCACCGGGACAGCACTAATGAAAAACTGTTTTTT. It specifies CATSDFHRDSTNEKLFF.

CDR3 DNA sequence: TGTGCCAGCAGTCATCGACAGGTCACCCCCTACGAGCAGTACTTC. Translated: CASSHRQVTPYEQYF. The gene calls are TRBV27 and TRBJ2-7, with D maybe TRBD1 (6 bases). Germline CDR1 is MNHEY and CDR2 is SMNVEV (reference sequence). The CDR3 is 15 residues long. V lost 5 bases and J lost 2, with 16 bases in between.

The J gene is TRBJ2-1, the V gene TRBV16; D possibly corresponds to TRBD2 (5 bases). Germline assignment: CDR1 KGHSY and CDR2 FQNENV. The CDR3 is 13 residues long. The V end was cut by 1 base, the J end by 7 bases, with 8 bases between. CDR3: CASSQLRENEQFF. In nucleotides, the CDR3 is TGTGCCAGCAGCCAATTGAGGGAGAATGAGCAGTTCTTC.

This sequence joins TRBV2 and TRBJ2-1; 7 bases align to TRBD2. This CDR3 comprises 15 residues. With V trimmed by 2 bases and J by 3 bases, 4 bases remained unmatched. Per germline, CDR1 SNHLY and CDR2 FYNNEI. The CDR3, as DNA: TGTGCCAGCAGTGAATGGCGGGAGATCTACAATGAGCAGTTCTTC. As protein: CASSEWREIYNEQFF.

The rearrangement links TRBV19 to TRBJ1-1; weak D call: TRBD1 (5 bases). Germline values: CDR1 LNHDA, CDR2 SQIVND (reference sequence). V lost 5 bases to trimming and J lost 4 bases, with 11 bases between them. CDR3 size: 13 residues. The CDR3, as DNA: TGTGCCAGTAGTTCGACGGGGGGCACTGAAGCTTTCTTT. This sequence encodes CASSSTGGTEAFF.

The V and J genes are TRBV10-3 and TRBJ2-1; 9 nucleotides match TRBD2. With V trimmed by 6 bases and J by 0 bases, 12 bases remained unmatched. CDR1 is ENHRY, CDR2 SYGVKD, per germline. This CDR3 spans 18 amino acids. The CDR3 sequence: CAISKGGVAGVSYNEQFF. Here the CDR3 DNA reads TGTGCCATCAGCAAGGGGGGAGTAGCGGGAGTCTCCTACAATGAGCAGTTCTTC.

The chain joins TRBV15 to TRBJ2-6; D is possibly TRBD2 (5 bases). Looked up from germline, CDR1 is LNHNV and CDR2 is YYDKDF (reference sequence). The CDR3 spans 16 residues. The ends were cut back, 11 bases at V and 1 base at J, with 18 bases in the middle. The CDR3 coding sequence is TGTGCCGCTGGTGAGGGTTTCAGATCTGGGGCCAACGTCCTGACTTTC. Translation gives CAAGEGFRSGANVLTF.

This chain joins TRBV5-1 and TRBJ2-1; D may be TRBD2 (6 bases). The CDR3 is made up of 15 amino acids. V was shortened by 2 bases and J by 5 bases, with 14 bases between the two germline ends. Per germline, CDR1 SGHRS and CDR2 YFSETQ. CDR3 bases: TGCGCCAGCAGCTTTTTGGAGGGAGGTAACAATGAGCAGTTCTTC. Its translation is CASSFLEGGNNEQFF.

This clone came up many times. As DNA, the CDR3 is TGTGCCAGCAGTGACGCGGGAGGCTCCTACAATGAGCAGTTCTTC. It specifies CASSDAGGSYNEQFF. The genes are TRBV6-4 and TRBJ2-1, with 8 positions matching TRBD2. CDR3 length equals 15 residues. The V gene end was trimmed by 2 bases and the J gene end by 0 bases; junction bases not matched to a gene: 0. CDR1 and CDR2 (germline): MRHNA, SNTAGT.

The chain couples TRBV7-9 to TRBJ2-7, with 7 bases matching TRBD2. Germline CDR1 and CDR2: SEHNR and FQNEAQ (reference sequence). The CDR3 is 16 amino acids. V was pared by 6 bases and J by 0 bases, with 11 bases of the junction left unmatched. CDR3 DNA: TGTGCCAGCAGTCGTACTACGGGACTATCCTCCTACGAGCAGTACTTC. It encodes CASSRTTGLSSYEQYF.

The CDR3 spells CASSLDRVDNQPQHF. Here the CDR3 DNA reads TGTGCCAGCAGCTTGGACAGGGTAGATAATCAGCCCCAGCATTTT. The V call is TRBV7-9, the J call TRBJ1-5; 8 bases align to TRBD1. Trimming at V came to 3 bases and at J to 4 bases, leaving 5 bases not matched to a gene. The CDR3 totals 15 residues. Germline V gene data show CDR1 as SEHNR and CDR2 as FQNEAQ (reference sequence). The entire variable domain, with the rest obtained from reference TRBV7-9 and TRBJ1-5, is as follows: DTGVSQNPRHKITKRGQNVTFRCDPISEHNRLYWYRQTLGQGPEFLTYFQNEAQLEKSRLLSDRFSAERPKGSFSTLEIQRTEQGDSAMYLCASSLDRVDNQPQHFGDGTRLSIL.

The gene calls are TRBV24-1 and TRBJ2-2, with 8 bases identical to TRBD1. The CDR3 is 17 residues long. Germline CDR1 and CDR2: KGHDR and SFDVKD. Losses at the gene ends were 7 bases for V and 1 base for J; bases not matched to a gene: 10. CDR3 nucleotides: TGTGCCACCAGCCCAACCCCCGGGACAGGGAACACCGGGGAGCTGTTTTTT. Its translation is CATSPTPGTGNTGELFF.

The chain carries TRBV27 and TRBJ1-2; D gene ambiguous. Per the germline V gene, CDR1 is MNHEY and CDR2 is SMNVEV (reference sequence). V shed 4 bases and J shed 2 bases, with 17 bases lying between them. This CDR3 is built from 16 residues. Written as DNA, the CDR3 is TGTGCCAGCAGTTCCGCCGGTCTTACGGGGAACTATGGCTACACCTTC. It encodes CASSSAGLTGNYGYTF.

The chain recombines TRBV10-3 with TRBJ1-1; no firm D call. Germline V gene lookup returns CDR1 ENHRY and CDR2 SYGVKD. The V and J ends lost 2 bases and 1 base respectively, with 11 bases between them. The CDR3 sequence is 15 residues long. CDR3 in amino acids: CAISESPLWNTEAFF. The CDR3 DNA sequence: TGTGCCATCAGTGAGAGCCCGTTATGGAACACTGAAGCTTTCTTT.